The 6 T cell receptor beta chains given below trace back to one sample, sequenced in a study of blood T cell repertoires in COVID-19. The table came from immunoSEQ multiplex PCR; TCRdb's copy has only in-frame clones and leaves some out. The repertoire holds around 300,000 clones, with over 70% as singletons. The sample taken for sequencing was peripheral blood. Receptors were obtained from a man in his thirties or forties with active or convalescent COVID-19.

The V and J genes are TRBV5-1 and TRBJ2-1, with a weak D call TRBD2 (6 bases). V was shortened by 2 bases and J by 10 bases, with 10 bases between the two germline ends. Looked up from germline, CDR1 is SGHRS and CDR2 is YFSETQ. The CDR3 totals 12 residues. The CDR3, as DNA: TGCGCCAGCAGCTTTGTAGCGGACGAGCAGTTCTTC. Protein product: CASSFVADEQFF. The variable domain in full, with the rest retrieved from reference TRBV5-1 and TRBJ2-1, is KAGVTQTPRYLIKTRGQQVTLSCSPISGHRSVSWYQQTPGQGLQFLFEYFSETQRNKGNFPGRFSGRQFSNSRSEMNVSTLELGDSALYLCASSFVADEQFFGPGTRLTVL.

V gene TRBV7-2 combines with J gene TRBJ2-3; D remains ambiguous. V was clipped by 5 bases and J by 4 bases, with 13 bases between them. In germline, CDR1 is SGHTA, CDR2 FQGNSA. CDR3 length: 14 amino acids. This CDR3 is CASSLLSSPDTQYF. CDR3 coding DNA: TGTGCCAGCAGCCTTCTATCCTCTCCAGATACGCAGTATTTT.

This clone has only a few counts. The V gene is TRBV11-3, the J gene TRBJ2-6; 7 bases are a match to TRBD1. This CDR3 contains 17 residues. Trimming removed 5 bases from V and 0 bases from J; junction bases left unmatched: 7. Germline assignment: CDR1 SGHNT and CDR2 YENEEA. CDR3 in amino acids: CASSPPDRISGANVLTF. DNA of the CDR3: TGTGCCAGCAGCCCACCGGACAGGATCTCTGGGGCCAACGTCCTGACTTTC.

This clone was counted only a few times. The chain combines TRBV3-1 (or the pseudogene TRBV3-2) with TRBJ1-4, with 9 bases identical to TRBD1. Germline lookup yields CDR1 LGHDT and CDR2 YNNKEL (reference sequence). The CDR3 extends over 16 amino acids. V shed 4 bases and J 5 bases; nucleotides not matched to a gene: 8. CDR3 DNA: TGTGCCAGCAGCCGGCTAGGGGGACAGGGAAATGAAAAACTGTTTTTT. The encoded protein is CASSRLGGQGNEKLFF.

This clone showed up just once. The chain has TRBV29-1 and TRBJ1-3; the D gene is possibly TRBD1 (5 bases). Germline CDR1 is SQVTM and CDR2 is ANQGSEA. The CDR3 consists of 13 residues. Trimming cost V 7 bases and J 0 bases, with 10 bases left between them. CDR3 loop: CSATTVSGNTIYF. CDR3 DNA sequence: TGCAGCGCCACGACAGTCTCTGGAAACACCATATATTTT.

This chain joins TRBV7-2 and TRBJ2-7; 9 bases align to TRBD2. Germline lookup yields CDR1 SGHTA and CDR2 FQGNSA. CDR3 length equals 13 residues. The J segment lost 7 bases and the V segment lost 0 bases, leaving 1 base of the junction unmatched. The CDR3 sequence: CASSLALAGEQYF. The CDR3 bases are TGTGCCAGCAGCTTAGCCCTAGCGGGAGAGCAGTACTTC.